A single T cell receptor beta chain is shown here with its context. The antigen remains unidentified. The data are from a study of OX40 agonist ivuxolimab in advanced cancers. Background on the study: Age averaged around 60 years (range about 20 to 80), and 82.7% were male.

Study-level findings and limits: Dosing at 0.1 to 3.0 mg/kg was accompanied by clonal expansion of CD4+ and CD8+ blood T cells by week 6. Also present in some nonresponders was a low level of normalized T-cell clonal expansion.

Measured with immunoSEQ multiplex PCR; TCRdb has only the in-frame clones, and not every one. The sample gives around 68,000 clones, 86% of which show up once; approximately 2.1% is in the top ten. Germline V gives CDR1 SGDLS, CDR2 YYNGEE. Trimming removed 0 bases at V and 1 base at J, with 10 bases between. There are 15 residues in the CDR3. The receptor's source is an adult with an advanced solid tumor such as melanoma, head and neck, liver or kidney cancer. This material consisted of CD4+ or CD8+ T cells sorted from blood, taken in a trial of the OX40 agonist ivuxolimab. The rearrangement links TRBV9 to TRBJ1-1, with D perhaps matching TRBD1 (5 bases). CDR3 region: CASSVVSGRNTEAFF. DNA of the CDR3: TGTGCCAGCAGCGTAGTTTCAGGGAGGAACACTGAAGCTTTCTTT. Looking up the rest from reference TRBV9 and TRBJ1-1 gives the full variable domain: DSGVTQTPKHLITATGQRVTLRCSPRSGDLSVYWYQQSLDQGLQFLIQYYNGEERAKGNILERFSAQQFPDLHSELNLSSLELGDSALYFCASSVVSGRNTEAFFGQGTRLTVV.